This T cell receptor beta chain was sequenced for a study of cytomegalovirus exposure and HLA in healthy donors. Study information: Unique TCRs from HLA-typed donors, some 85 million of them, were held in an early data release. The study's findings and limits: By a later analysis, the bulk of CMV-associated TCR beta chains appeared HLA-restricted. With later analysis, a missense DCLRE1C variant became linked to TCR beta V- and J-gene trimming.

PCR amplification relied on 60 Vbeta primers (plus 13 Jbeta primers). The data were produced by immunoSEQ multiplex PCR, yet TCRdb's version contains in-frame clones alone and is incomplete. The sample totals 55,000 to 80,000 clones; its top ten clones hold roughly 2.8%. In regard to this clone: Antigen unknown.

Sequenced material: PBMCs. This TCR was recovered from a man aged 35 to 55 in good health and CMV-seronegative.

The CDR3 DNA reads TGTGCCAGCAGCTCCCTGACAGGGGGAGTTACTGAAGCTTTCTTT. Its protein is CASSSLTGGVTEAFF. The rearrangement joins TRBV7-9 to TRBJ1-1, with 9 bases fitting TRBD1. The V gene end was trimmed by 4 bases and the J gene end by 5 bases; junction bases not matched to a gene: 8. The CDR3 has 15 amino acids. Germline V gives CDR1 SEHNR, CDR2 FQNEAQ (reference sequence).